This T cell receptor (beta chain) derives from a study of blood T cells in healthy people across ages. A second PCR of 7 to 11 cycles used a sample-barcoded 5' primer and a J-beta primer mix. MiXCR was run by TCRdb on the 5' RACE reads, yielding one entry per CDR3 protein. The sample carries about 570,000 distinct CDR3 sequences, 25% to 30% recorded once. General study points: Diversity of TCR beta per million T cells declined in a roughly linear way with age.

Note on this clonotype: Its antigen is still unknown.

The TCR was taken from a woman in her seventies in good health. Input material: blood.

The CDR3 region is CASSLGPLGQGGEKLFF. The CDR3 DNA follows: TGCGCCAGCAGCTTGGGACCCCTGGGACAGGGTGGTGAAAAACTGTTTTTT. The chain employs TRBV5-1 and TRBJ1-4; TRBD1 aligns across 9 bases. Germline CDR1 and CDR2: SGHRS and YFSETQ. The V gene end was trimmed by 0 bases and the J gene end by 7 bases; junction bases not matched to a gene: 10. This CDR3 is built from 17 residues.